This T cell receptor (beta chain) was retrieved from a study of blood T cell repertoires in COVID-19. Study summary: COVID-19 samples from acute and convalescent phases originated in the United States, Italy and Spain. PBMCs, B-cell-depleted T cells, or T cells were the source of the cDNA or gDNA that made up the material.

CDR3 length equals 15 residues. Trimming removed 7 bases at V and 0 bases at J, with 16 bases between. Per germline, CDR1 SGHRS and CDR2 YFSETQ. Per the original data handling: Reference gene primer amplification gave nucleated cell count estimates. Here immunoSEQ multiplex PCR was the method, and the copy in TCRdb shows in-frame clones only, minus some. The V and J calls and clone size come from that table; D and trimming were worked out from the DNA. This table holds roughly 200,000 clones, 60% to 85% found once. The rearrangement links TRBV5-1 to TRBJ1-1; D is possibly TRBD1 (6 bases). This receptor was identified in a woman between 50 and 59 years old with active or convalescent COVID-19. Sequenced: peripheral blood. The CDR3 DNA follows: TGCGCCAGCGCCTACTTGGACAGTCTGAACACTGAAGCTTTCTTT. Encoded protein: CASAYLDSLNTEAFF. The full variable domain, with the rest looked up from reference TRBV5-1 and TRBJ1-1, is KAGVTQTPRYLIKTRGQQVTLSCSPISGHRSVSWYQQTPGQGLQFLFEYFSETQRNKGNFPGRFSGRQFSNSRSEMNVSTLELGDSALYLCASAYLDSLNTEAFFGQGTRLTVV.